The entry below gives a single T cell receptor beta chain sequence along with its context. This specimen comes from a study of blood T cell repertoires in COVID-19. The CDR3 totals 13 residues. The V gene's germline CDR1 is LNHDA and CDR2 SQIVND (reference sequence). The V end was cut by 10 bases, the J end by 1 base, with 10 bases between. Participants, about 18 to 89 years old, spanned around 26 US areas. Assignments of participants to cohorts depended upon their own reported clinical history. Authors' methods: Researchers report that nucleated cell counts were estimated from reference gene primer amplification. The assay was immunoSEQ multiplex PCR, and TCRdb's table has in-frame clones only and misses some. Clone size and the V and J calls come from that table; the DNA yielded D and trimming. The sample shows approximately 250,000 clones, 70% to 90% of them seen only once.

The origin of this receptor is a woman younger than 45 with acute COVID-19. Sequenced sample: PBMCs or T cells enriched from blood (not recorded which). The rearrangement joins TRBV19 to TRBJ2-2; weak D call: TRBD1 (6 bases). The CDR3 DNA follows: TGTGCCACAACGGACAGGAACACCGGGGAGCTGTTTTTT. Translated: CATTDRNTGELFF.